A selection of T cell receptor beta chains follows, all from one sample in a study of blood T cell repertoires in COVID-19. Only in-frame clones appear in the TCRdb table, and some are missing; sequencing was by immunoSEQ multiplex PCR. The sample has 95,000 to 100,000 clones, roughly 92% seen once; the top ten hold over 5.5%. Sequenced material: peripheral blood. Receptors originate from a man aged 45-65 years with active COVID-19. CDR3s include the opening cysteine and the closing phenylalanine or tryptophan. D genes are given only for firm matches.

V gene: TRBV2
J gene: TRBJ1-3
D gene: NA
CDR3 protein: CASTGGLTFSGNTIYF

V gene: TRBV4-1
J gene: TRBJ2-7
D gene: TRBD2
CDR3 protein: CASSQGLELAGVSYEQYF

V gene: TRBV28
J gene: TRBJ1-3
D gene: NA
CDR3 protein: CASSPTGSMGNTIYF

V gene: TRBV5-1
J gene: TRBJ2-1
D gene: TRBD2
CDR3 protein: CASSLASGGAGNEQFF

V gene: TRBV5-4
J gene: TRBJ1-2
D gene: NA
CDR3 protein: CASSLAQVPGYGYTF

V gene: TRBV6-5
J gene: TRBJ2-7
D gene: TRBD1
CDR3 protein: CASRETGFDEQYF

V gene: TRBV14
J gene: TRBJ2-3
D gene: TRBD2
CDR3 protein: CASSQDRGGRASTDTQYF

V gene: TRBV28
J gene: TRBJ1-4
D gene: TRBD1
CDR3 protein: CASSGRTGLNEKLFF

V gene: TRBV5-5
J gene: TRBJ2-1
D gene: TRBD2
CDR3 protein: CASSLIMTSGYNEQFF

V gene: TRBV28
J gene: TRBJ1-1
D gene: TRBD1
CDR3 protein: CASSQTGVGRSNTEAFF

V gene: TRBV5-6
J gene: TRBJ1-1
D gene: TRBD1
CDR3 protein: CASSLQDRATEAFF

V gene: TRBV18
J gene: TRBJ1-2
D gene: TRBD1
CDR3 protein: CASSSRRPQGAEGYTF

V gene: TRBV4-1
J gene: TRBJ2-1
D gene: NA
CDR3 protein: CASSQDQRSSYNEQFF

V gene: TRBV25-1
J gene: TRBJ2-3
D gene: NA
CDR3 protein: CASSPARMSTDTQYF

V gene: TRBV6-5
J gene: TRBJ2-3
D gene: NA
CDR3 protein: CASSRGAGADTQYF

V gene: TRBV20-1
J gene: TRBJ1-5
D gene: NA
CDR3 protein: CSASIPAEDQPQHF